Below, 4 T cell receptor beta chains from the same sample are listed, as sequenced in a study of blood T cell repertoires in COVID-19. Profiled with immunoSEQ multiplex PCR; TCRdb holds only in-frame clones, not every one. The sample has hundreds of thousands of clones, about 87% seen once. Sample: peripheral blood. The source of these receptors is a man aged 65 to 85 with acute or convalescent COVID-19.

CDR3 sequence reads: CASSELYGYTF. The CDR3 DNA sequence: TGTGCCAGCAGCGAACTCTATGGCTACACCTTC. The genes are TRBV6-2 or TRBV6-3 and TRBJ1-2; D remains unclear. Per the germline V gene, CDR1 is MNHEY and CDR2 is SVGEGT. This CDR3 comprises 11 residues. Trimming took off 6 bases at V and 4 bases at J, with 6 bases between the two ends.

The chain recombines TRBV7-2 with TRBJ2-3; TRBD2 aligns across 14 bases. The CDR3 contains 17 residues. Looked up from germline, CDR1 is SGHTA and CDR2 is FQGNSA. V trimming: 5 bases; J trimming: 6 bases; junction bases outside the gene matches: 10. The CDR3 region has the DNA TGTGCCAGCAGCGACCGACTAGCGGGAGGGCCTGGGGATACGCAGTATTTT. This gives the protein CASSDRLAGGPGDTQYF.

The chain uses TRBV6-1 and TRBJ1-6; D perhaps matches TRBD1 (5 bases). Trimming removed 2 bases at V and 8 bases at J, with 10 bases between. The CDR3 consists of 14 residues. Germline loops: CDR1 MNHNS, CDR2 SASEGT. CDR3 DNA sequence: TGTGCCAGCAGTGAACAGGGTGTGGATTCACCCCTCCACTTT. Translated: CASSEQGVDSPLHF.

The V and J genes are TRBV4-3 and TRBJ1-5; D not resolved. Germline values: CDR1 LGHNA, CDR2 YSLEER. There are 15 residues in the CDR3. Trimming pared 0 bases from V and 7 bases from J, leaving 13 bases between. The CDR3, as DNA: TGCGCCAGCAGCCAAGATAGAGGATACAACCAGCCCCAGCATTTT. It encodes CASSQDRGYNQPQHF.